This T cell receptor beta chain was documented in a study of radiation and T cells in renal cell carcinoma. Study conclusions and caveats: In blood, top tumor clones expanded by 2 weeks, shrinking by 4.

Data came from immunoSEQ multiplex PCR; TCRdb stores just in-frame clones and leaves some out. The data show over 45,000 clones, with 65% to 85% seen just once and roughly 7.2% held by the top ten. With respect to this clone: Its antigen is currently unknown.

The time point denotes: baseline pretreatment blood. Regarding treatment: 15 Gy SBRT to primary tumor, nephrectomy 4 weeks later. The patient's renal cell carcinoma had clear cell pathology. V was pared by 5 bases and J by 5 bases, with 7 bases between. CDR1 SGHVS and CDR2 FQNEAQ come from the germline V gene. The CDR3 covers 13 residues. Sequenced material: blood, taken from a patient whose treatment included radiotherapy and nephrectomy. This sequence originates from a man in his sixties with renal cell carcinoma. The chain carries TRBV7-8 and TRBJ1-6, with D unresolved. CDR3 coding DNA: TGTGCCAGCAGCGCCGGGGATAATTCACCCCTCCACTTT. Translated, it gives CASSAGDNSPLHF.